This T cell receptor (beta chain) was retrieved from a study of response to subunit inactivated influenza vaccine (dated by TCRdb to 2016 to 2018). Notes on the research overall: Deep quantitative T cell receptor repertoire profiling was used in the study to track responses to a trivalent subunit inactivated influenza vaccine.

On the study overall, not on this receptor specifically: The authors proposed that each seasonal influenza vaccination may bring in only a limited number of new T cells.

This clonotype was detected ten times or more. The specificity of this receptor is unknown. Base-call qualities are not available, and no considerably larger clone is one nucleotide away. Libraries came from RT-PCR. The listed sequencing device is Illumina HiSeq 2500. The public reads were run again by TCRdb, first through fastp at Q25 and then through MiXCR, and only productive beta chains were kept. For every CDR3 protein sequence, its rows merge into one entry that carries the most common genes and DNA. Across this sample there are 500,000 to 600,000 distinct CDR3 sequences, with roughly 10% seen only once. The top ten hold 9.5% to 11% of the sample. The same data also went into a second study, on T cells expressing NK-cell markers. The second publication reports: The TCR beta cDNA libraries were made using 5'RACE template switching, a step that added both a universal primer site and unique molecular identifiers. TCR beta-chain repertoires were profiled in sorted CD3+CD56+NKG2C+, CD3+CD56+NKG2C- and CD3+CD56-NKG2C+ T-cell subsets from eight donors. Most of the eight sequenced donors were HCMV-seropositive and one was HCMV-seronegative. To restrict sorting to alphabetaTCR-expressing T cells, an anti-gammadeltaTCR antibody was added in several experiments. In roughly 6 donors, the dominant CD3+CD56+NKG2C+ clonotypes were found to rank among the top 10 CD8+ clonotypes and to make up roughly 1.0-7.5% of CD8+ T cells. Those dominant clonotypes were again the most abundant among CD3+CD56-NKG2C+ cells in a handful of donors, at roughly 25-65%. Whether the expanded NKG2C-expressing T cell clones were specific for HCMV antigens remained unclear. The eight sequenced donors were randomly selected healthy volunteers, three men and five women. HCMV serostatus was determined by detecting HCMV-specific IgG in serum with a commercial ELISA kit. Ficoll density gradient centrifugation was used to isolate peripheral blood mononuclear cells from blood. For several donors, bulk peripheral blood T-cell repertoires were additionally sequenced from unsorted PBMC. cDNA synthesis was primed from the TCR beta constant segment, followed by two successive PCR amplification steps. Sequencing of the libraries produced 2 x 150 bp reads on Illumina HiSeq 2000/2500, MiSeq or NextSeq. Reads were demultiplexed and grouped by UMI with MIGEC, and clonotypes were assembled and quantified with MiTCR. To exclude erroneous sequences, any TCR cDNA sequence not supported by at least two reads was discarded. Downstream repertoire analysis used the tcR package, and clonotypes were matched across fractions by CDR3 nucleotide sequence plus V segment. VDJmatch was used to annotate antigen specificity against VDJdb, with one amino acid substitution in CDR3 permitted.

The sequences come from PBMCs from blood, collected on the day of vaccination. The sequence was collected from a man aged 50 to 60 who received an inactivated influenza vaccine. Donor details come from another sample of the same person, matched by shared clones.

The nucleotide sequence reads as follows: TGTGCCAGCAGCTTACAGTTTGAGCAGTTCTTC. Its protein product is CASSLQFEQFF. This chain is built from TRBV7-2 and TRBJ2-1; the D gene assignment is ambiguous. V sheds 2 bases and J sheds 9 bases, leaving 5 bases between their ends. In the germline V gene, CDR1 corresponds to SGHTA and CDR2 to FQGNSA. From the cysteine up to the phenylalanine, the CDR3 has a length of 11 residues. The DNA shown is the 33-base CDR3, in frame from base 1.